What follows describes a single T cell receptor (beta chain). This table comes from immunoSEQ multiplex PCR, and its TCRdb copy is limited to in-frame clones, with some not included. The repertoire holds 140,000 or so clones, with about 94% as singletons. Germline CDR1 and CDR2: SGHAT and FQNNGV. This CDR3 is built from 16 residues. The V end was cut by 0 bases, the J end by 1 base, with 10 bases between. The sample comes from a study of control samples from healthy donors and cancer patients. The chain has TRBV11-2 and TRBJ1-5; D is possibly TRBD1 (6 bases). Sequenced material: PBMCs. The clonotype was recovered from a man aged 60 to 75 with colorectal cancer. The CDR3 nucleotides are TGTGCCAGCAGCTTAGATGGGGGCTGGAGCAATCAGCCCCAGCATTTT. It encodes CASSLDGGWSNQPQHF.